This T cell receptor (beta chain) was identified in a study of beta chain features in type 1 diabetes. Study summary: When patients were set against healthy donors, age, gender and cell yields were similar.

Purity above 95% was achieved in all sorted populations. In germline, CDR1 is MNHEY, CDR2 SVGAGI. The CDR3 runs 15 residues. Losses at the gene ends were 6 bases for V and 4 bases for J; bases not matched to a gene: 11. Whole-study results and caveats: The cDNA sequencing approach could over-represent high-TCR-expressing cells. TCRB CDR3 length was moderately but significantly reduced in all four CD4+ subsets of Type 1 diabetes patients.

Every isolated RNA sample was fully reverse transcribed, so sequencing captured expressed TCRB transcripts. Clones were sequenced by immunoSEQ multiplex PCR, and TCRdb holds only the in-frame ones, with some missing. Among 130,000 to 150,000 clones listed, about 13% were seen once. This clone was seen more than once but under ten times. Its specificity is not known. The chain combines TRBV6-5 with TRBJ1-2; the match to TRBD1 covers 7 bases. Sequencing used central memory CD4+ T cells from blood. The clonotype originates from a man younger than 30 with type 1 diabetes. CDR3 sequence: CASRTNRGHGYGYTF. The CDR3, as DNA: TGTGCCAGCAGGACCAACAGGGGCCATGGCTATGGCTACACCTTC.